These 18 T cell receptor beta chains originate from one sample sequenced in a study of CD8 T cells in ankylosing spondylitis (dated by TCRdb to the late 2010s). Libraries were constructed by 5' RACE. This sample was sequenced with an Illumina HiSeq 2500. The public sequencing data were trimmed at Q25 with fastp and processed into clonotypes with MiXCR by TCRdb, which kept only in-frame beta chains. CDR3 protein sequences are deduplicated, and each keeps its most common genes and DNA. Within this sample are approximately 540,000 distinct CDR3 sequences, with roughly an eighth of them counted one time only. About 6.5% of the sample is in the top ten clones. These receptors lack a known antigen. Study-wide conclusions, independent of this receptor: Blood from ankylosing spondylitis patients appeared to be characterized by a TCR beta motif made up of 8 or 9 highly homologous amino acid variants.

Sequenced sample: blood, either unsorted or a sorted T cell fraction (not recorded which). The receptor set was obtained from a male donor with ankylosing spondylitis.

V is TRBV7-9 and J is TRBJ2-3, with D perhaps TRBD2 (6 bases). Per germline, CDR1 SEHNR and CDR2 FQNEAQ (reference sequence). The CDR3 covers 16 residues. V lost 1 base, J lost 0 bases, and 11 bases lay in between. The DNA of the CDR3 is TGTGCCAGCAGCTTAGGGCGGGGCCTTAGCACAGATACGCAGTATTTT. It translates to CASSLGRGLSTDTQYF.

The genes are TRBV29-1 and TRBJ2-3, with TRBD2 matching over 10 bases. V lost 1 base, J lost 8 bases, and 9 bases stayed unmatched. Germline V gene sequence: CDR1 SQVTM, CDR2 ANQGSEA. The CDR3 runs 15 residues. The CDR3 sequence is CSVEAVASGSGTQYF. CDR3 DNA sequence: TGCAGCGTTGAAGCGGTTGCTAGCGGGAGTGGTACGCAGTATTTT.

This chain links TRBV11-2 with TRBJ1-2; 8 positions agree with TRBD1. Germline CDR1 SGHAT, CDR2 FQNNGV. J was trimmed by 4 bases and V by 5 bases; bases with no gene match: 9. The CDR3 extends over 15 amino acids. Written as DNA, the CDR3 is TGTGCCAGCAGCCTCCCCGGGACAGGTGCCTATGGCTACACCTTC. It codes for CASSLPGTGAYGYTF.

This chain uses TRBV15 with TRBJ1-3, with a possible D match to TRBD1 (5 bases). V lost 0 bases to trimming and J lost 1 base, with 13 bases between them. The CDR3 covers 17 residues. Per the germline V gene, CDR1 is LNHNV and CDR2 is YYDKDF (reference sequence). The CDR3 DNA reads TGTGCCACCAGCAGAGATCTCGCAGGGAGGTCTGGAAACACCATATATTTT. Translated: CATSRDLAGRSGNTIYF.

This clonotype was seen more than once but under ten times. The chain carries TRBV5-6 and TRBJ2-1, with TRBD2 matching over 8 bases. The germline V gene encodes CDR1 SGHDT and CDR2 YYEEEE. With 0 bases clipped from V and 10 bases from J, the junction kept 3 bases outside the gene matches. This CDR3 is built from 13 residues. The CDR3 spells CASSLGASGEQFF. CDR3 sequence (DNA): TGTGCCAGCAGCTTGGGCGCTAGCGGGGAGCAGTTCTTC.

Ten or more counts support this clonotype. V is TRBV6-2 or TRBV6-3 and J is TRBJ1-5, with D unclear. The germline gives CDR1 MNHEY, CDR2 SVGEGT. The CDR3 covers 15 residues. Trimming left V 8 bases short and J 4 bases short, with 18 bases between. The CDR3 here is CASRFALGANQPQHF. In nucleotides, the CDR3 is TGTGCCAGCCGCTTTGCCCTAGGTGCTAATCAGCCCCAGCATTTT.

This clonotype showed up many times. This chain connects TRBV29-1 to TRBJ2-7; D is uncertain. V was shortened by 4 bases and J by 4 bases, with 17 bases between the two germline ends. CDR1 and CDR2 (germline): SQVTM, ANQGSEA. The CDR3 is 14 amino acids. The CDR3 protein is CSVAPISTSYEQYF. The CDR3 nucleotides read TGCAGCGTTGCTCCGATATCCACTTCGTACGAGCAGTACTTC.

This clonotype has only a few counts. The rearrangement joins TRBV21-1 to TRBJ2-7. TRBV21-1 represents a pseudogene. The CDR3 is 15 amino acids. Here the CDR3 DNA reads TGTGCCAGCAGCGCGAGAAATCTGAGCTCCTACGAGCAGTACTTC. Translation gives CASSARNLSSYEQYF.

This clonotype was detected a few times. This rearrangement joins TRBV20-1 to TRBJ2-1; TRBD2 aligns across 11 bases. Germline V lookup: CDR1 DFQATT, CDR2 SNEGSKA (reference sequence). V shed 4 bases and J 6 bases; nucleotides not matched to a gene: 5. The CDR3 sequence is 14 residues long. This chain's CDR3 is CSAIPGLAVNEQFF. The CDR3 DNA is TGCAGTGCTATACCGGGACTAGCGGTCAATGAGCAGTTCTTC.

This clonotype came up a few times. The V and J genes are TRBV24-1 and TRBJ2-2, with D tentatively TRBD1 or TRBD2 (5 bases each). CDR3 length equals 16 residues. The V gene's germline CDR1 is KGHDR and CDR2 SFDVKD. Trimming pared 3 bases from V and 3 bases from J, leaving 13 bases between. As DNA, the CDR3 is TGTGCCACCAGTGATCCCCCGGGACGGGACACCGGGGAGCTGTTTTTT. Amino acids: CATSDPPGRDTGELFF.

The genes are TRBV10-3 and TRBJ2-7; unclear D gene. The V end was cut by 2 bases, the J end by 7 bases, with 18 bases between. CDR1 and CDR2 (germline): ENHRY, SYGVKD. The CDR3 runs 15 residues. CDR3 sequence: CAISEGNRTPREQYF. The DNA for the CDR3 is TGTGCCATCAGTGAGGGTAATAGAACTCCCCGGGAGCAGTACTTC.

The chain has TRBV29-1 and TRBJ2-6; possible D gene TRBD2, 6 bases. CDR1 and CDR2 (germline): SQVTM, ANQGSEA. Trimming shortened V by 0 bases and J by 1 base, and 7 bases separated the two germline ends. This CDR3 has 15 residues. CDR3 amino acids: CSVEDGGSGANVLTF. The CDR3 DNA follows: TGCAGCGTTGAAGATGGGGGGTCTGGGGCCAACGTCCTGACTTTC.

This clonotype was counted many times. The chain recombines TRBV20-1 with TRBJ1-1; D may be TRBD1 (5 bases). This CDR3 comprises 12 residues. The germline V gene has CDR1 DFQATT and CDR2 SNEGSKA (reference sequence). With 5 bases removed from V and 5 bases from J, the gap between germline ends came to 12 bases. The CDR3, as DNA: TGCAGTGCTTGGGACTCGGGAACTGAAGCTTTCTTT. Residues: CSAWDSGTEAFF.

This clonotype appeared many times. A much more abundant neighbour one base away suggests this may be a read error. The chain links TRBV2 to TRBJ2-1, with D hard to call. The length of the CDR3 is 11 residues. V was clipped by 1 base and J by 5 bases, with 0 bases between them. In germline, CDR1 is SNHLY, CDR2 FYNNEI. The CDR3 coding sequence is TGTGCCAGCAGTGAAGACAATGAGCAGTTCTTC. It is translated as CASSEDNEQFF. Combining the CDR3 with reference TRBV2 and TRBJ2-1 gives the whole variable domain EPEVTQTPSHQVTQMGQEVILRCVPISNHLYFYWYRQILGQKVEFLVSFYNNEISEKSEIFDDQFSVERPDGSNFTLKIRSTKLEDSAMYFCASSEDNEQFFGPGTRLTVL.

This clonotype was seen a handful of times. J is TRBJ1-5 and V is TRBV6-5; the D is unclear. Trimming took 0 bases from V and 4 from J, leaving 10 bases between them. Germline CDR1 MNHEY, CDR2 SVGAGI. The CDR3 has 15 amino acids. The DNA of the CDR3 is TGTGCCAGCAGTTACTCGACTGCTACTAATCAGCCCCAGCATTTT. This codes for CASSYSTATNQPQHF.

This clonotype was seen only a few times. V is TRBV7-9 and J is TRBJ2-6; the match to TRBD1 covers 8 bases. The CDR3 is 17 amino acids. V trimming: 5 bases; J trimming: 0 bases; junction bases outside the gene matches: 6. Per the germline V gene, CDR1 is SEHNR and CDR2 is FQNEAQ (reference sequence). This CDR3 is CASSPRTGRSGANVLTF. The DNA for the CDR3 is TGTGCCAGCAGCCCCCGGACAGGGCGCTCTGGGGCCAACGTCCTGACTTTC.

The J gene is TRBJ2-2, the V gene TRBV5-1; 8 nucleotides align to TRBD1. This CDR3 comprises 16 residues. Germline CDR1 SGHRS, CDR2 YFSETQ. V gave up 0 bases and J gave up 3 bases; unmatched junction bases: 4. This CDR3 reads CASSLEGQADTGELFF. The CDR3 coding sequence is TGCGCCAGCAGCTTGGAGGGACAGGCGGACACCGGGGAGCTGTTTTTT.

The chain is built from TRBV20-1 and TRBJ1-5; D remains unclear. Germline CDR1 and CDR2: DFQATT and SNEGSKA (reference sequence). V lost 2 bases and J 3 bases, leaving 8 bases between the germline ends. This CDR3 has 13 amino acids. CDR3 nucleotide sequence: TGCAGTGCTAGACCTGAACCCAATCAGCCCCAGCATTTT. Translated: CSARPEPNQPQHF.